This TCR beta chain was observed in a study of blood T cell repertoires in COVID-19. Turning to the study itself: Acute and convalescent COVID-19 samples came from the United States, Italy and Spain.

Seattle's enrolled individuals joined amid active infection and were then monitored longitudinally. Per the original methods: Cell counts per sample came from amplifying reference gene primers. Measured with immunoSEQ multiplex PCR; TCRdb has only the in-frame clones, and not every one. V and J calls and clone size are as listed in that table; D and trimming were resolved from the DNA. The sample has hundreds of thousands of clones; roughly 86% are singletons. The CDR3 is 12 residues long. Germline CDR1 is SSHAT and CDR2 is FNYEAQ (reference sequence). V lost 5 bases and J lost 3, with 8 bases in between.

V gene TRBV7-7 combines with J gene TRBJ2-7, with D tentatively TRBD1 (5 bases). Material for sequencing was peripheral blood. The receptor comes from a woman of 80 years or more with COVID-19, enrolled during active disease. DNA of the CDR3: TGTGCCAGCAGCCGACAGCTCTACGAGCAGTACTTC. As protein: CASSRQLYEQYF.